Below are 32 T cell receptor beta chains sequenced from a single sample in a study of T-cell memory formation after mild COVID-19. TCRdb reprocessed the 5' RACE reads via MiXCR and lists one record per CDR3 protein. The table shows some 310,000 distinct CDR3 sequences, with around a fifth occurring only once. The sequenced material came from PBMCs or a T cell subset sorted from them (not recorded which). Source of these receptors: a man younger than 30 who had mild COVID-19 (a few samples of this study predate the infection). Cell type and time point are not known.

This clonotype has only a few counts. This sequence joins TRBV7-9 and TRBJ2-1; 9 bases are shared with TRBD2. There are 16 residues in the CDR3. In germline, CDR1 is SEHNR, CDR2 FQNEAQ (reference sequence). V shed 6 bases and J 6 bases; nucleotides not matched to a gene: 12. CDR3 protein: CASSPSLAGGLNEQFF. Here the CDR3 DNA reads TGTGCCAGCAGTCCATCGTTGGCGGGGGGGCTCAATGAGCAGTTCTTC.

This clonotype has only one observation. The chain has TRBV5-5 and TRBJ1-5; D remains unclear. The CDR3 is made up of 12 amino acids. Trimming cost V 5 bases and J 5 bases, with 8 bases left between them. Germline V gives CDR1 SGHKS, CDR2 YYEKEE (reference sequence). The CDR3 loop is CASSYYDQPQHF. CDR3 nucleotide sequence: TGTGCCAGCAGTTATTATGATCAGCCCCAGCATTTT.

This clonotype appeared a few times. The rearrangement joins TRBV5-4 to TRBJ2-1; D gene uncertain. Germline V gives CDR1 SGHNT, CDR2 YYREEE (reference sequence). The CDR3 covers 12 residues. The ends were cut back, 0 bases at V and 10 bases at J, with 8 bases in the middle. Written as DNA, the CDR3 is TGTGCCAGCAGCTTGGGGACGGAAGAGCAGTTCTTC. Translation gives CASSLGTEEQFF. Using reference TRBV5-4 and TRBJ2-1 for the parts outside the CDR3, the full variable domain is ETGVTQSPTHLIKTRGQQVTLRCSSQSGHNTVSWYQQALGQGPQFIFQYYREEENGRGNFPPRFSGLQFPNYSSELNVNALELDDSALYLCASSLGTEEQFFGPGTRLTVL.

This clonotype came up a few times. The chain carries TRBV7-2 and TRBJ2-5; possibly TRBD2 for D (6 bases). V lost 5 bases, J lost 5 bases, and 18 bases lay in between. Germline V lookup: CDR1 SGHTA, CDR2 FQGNSA. CDR3 size: 15 residues. For the CDR3, the DNA is TGTGCCAGCAGCGGAGGGTCCAGCGGCCCCGAGACCCAGTACTTC. It yields the protein CASSGGSSGPETQYF.

The chain couples TRBV18 to TRBJ1-1; the D is unclear. With 6 bases removed from V and 3 bases from J, the gap between germline ends came to 14 bases. The CDR3 extends over 14 amino acids. The germline CDR1 and CDR2 sequences are KGHSH and LQKENI. The CDR3 coding sequence is TGTGCCAGCTCGGGTTTCCAGCCGGACACTGAAGCTTTCTTT. Its translation: CASSGFQPDTEAFF.

This sequence joins TRBV12-3 or TRBV12-4 and TRBJ2-3, with TRBD1 as a possible D gene (6 bases). Trimming removed 8 bases at V and 0 bases at J, with 9 bases between. The CDR3 consists of 13 residues. In nucleotides, the CDR3 is TGTGCCAGCCCAGGGGCTAGCACAGATACGCAGTATTTT. Translation gives CASPGASTDTQYF.

This clonotype was found many times. This chain connects TRBV15 to TRBJ2-1; D unresolved. The CDR3 contains 9 residues. Trimming took 4 bases from V and 8 from J, leaving 0 bases between them. Germline CDR1 reads LNHNV; CDR2 reads YYDKDF (reference sequence). CDR3 nucleotides: TGTGCCACCAGCAATGAGCAGTTCTTC. Protein product: CATSNEQFF. Filled out from reference TRBV15 and TRBJ2-1, the complete variable domain reads DAMVIQNPRYQVTQFGKPVTLSCSQTLNHNVMYWYQQKSSQAPKLLFHYYDKDFNNEADTPDNFQSRRPNTSFCFLDIRSPGLGDTAMYLCATSNEQFFGPGTRLTVL.

This clonotype was counted between two and nine times. This chain joins TRBV4-1 and TRBJ2-3; perhaps TRBD2 as D (6 bases). Trimming left V 5 bases short and J 2 bases short, with 20 bases between. The CDR3 loop spans 17 amino acids. The germline gives CDR1 MGHRA, CDR2 YSYEKL. CDR3 protein: CASSFRLAREDTDTQYF. CDR3 bases: TGCGCCAGCAGCTTCCGTCTGGCCAGGGAGGACACAGATACGCAGTATTTT.

This clonotype has at least ten counts. The V call is TRBV27, the J call TRBJ2-2; TRBD2 might be the D (6 bases). This CDR3 spans 14 amino acids. The V end lost 5 bases, the J end lost 4 bases, and 11 bases lay between the germline ends. Germline CDR1 reads MNHEY; CDR2 reads SMNVEV (reference sequence). Written as DNA, the CDR3 is TGTGCCAGCAGTGGATACGGGGGCACCGGGGAGCTGTTTTTT. Translated: CASSGYGGTGELFF.

The chain links TRBV29-1 to TRBJ1-3, with D hard to call. V lost 0 bases to trimming and J lost 4 bases, with 10 bases between them. The germline gives CDR1 SQVTM, CDR2 ANQGSEA. The CDR3 runs to 14 residues. For the CDR3, the DNA is TGCAGCGTTGAAGACCCCATAGAGGGAAACACCATATATTTT. It specifies CSVEDPIEGNTIYF.

The sample holds a few counts of this clonotype. The chain recombines TRBV6-2 or TRBV6-3 with TRBJ2-1; D unresolved. This CDR3 is built from 15 residues. Germline V gene lookup returns CDR1 MNHEY and CDR2 SVGEGT. The V end lost 5 bases, the J end lost 7 bases, and 18 bases lay between the germline ends. CDR3: CASSPPRVGLNEQFF. The DNA for the CDR3 is TGTGCCAGCAGTCCTCCTCGAGTGGGTCTTAATGAGCAGTTCTTC.

This clonotype has a handful of counts. J is TRBJ2-7 and V is TRBV9; D gene uncertain. V gave up 3 bases and J gave up 8 bases, with 3 bases separating them. In germline, CDR1 is SGDLS, CDR2 YYNGEE. The CDR3 extends over 9 amino acids. The DNA for the CDR3 is TGTGCCAGCAGCGGGCAGCAGTACGTC. This encodes CASSGQQYV.

The genes are TRBV7-2 and TRBJ2-4, with 9 bases that match TRBD1. This CDR3 spans 13 amino acids. CDR1 is SGHTA and CDR2 is FQGNSA in the germline V gene. The trim removed 3 bases at V and 13 bases at J, leaving 7 bases unmatched. The CDR3 sequence: CASSLSGQGFQYF. The CDR3 bases are TGTGCCAGCAGCTTGTCCGGACAGGGGTTCCAGTACTTC.

This clonotype counts as medium-sized. The chain uses TRBV6-2 or TRBV6-3 and TRBJ2-1, with 7 bases aligning to TRBD1. Germline V CDR1 and CDR2: MNHEY, SVGEGT. This CDR3 has 14 residues. J gave up 7 bases and V 6 bases, and 9 bases lay outside the gene matches. CDR3 coding DNA: TGTGCCAGCAGGGTGGGGACAGTGGGGAATGAGCAGTTCTTC. Translated, it gives CASRVGTVGNEQFF.

The rearrangement uses TRBV5-1 and TRBJ2-2, with D uncertain. The germline V gene encodes CDR1 SGHRS and CDR2 YFSETQ. The CDR3 extends over 15 amino acids. With 0 bases removed from V and 1 base from J, the gap between germline ends came to 7 bases. The DNA of the CDR3 is TGCGCCAGCAGCTTGGGTCGGAGGAACACCGGGGAGCTGTTTTTT. Protein: CASSLGRRNTGELFF. The full variable domain, in which reference TRBV5-1 and TRBJ2-2 provide the parts outside the CDR3, is KAGVTQTPRYLIKTRGQQVTLSCSPISGHRSVSWYQQTPGQGLQFLFEYFSETQRNKGNFPGRFSGRQFSNSRSEMNVSTLELGDSALYLCASSLGRRNTGELFFGEGSRLTVL.

The rearrangement links TRBV7-2 to TRBJ1-1; D may be TRBD1 (6 bases). The CDR3 runs to 14 residues. Trimming took 2 bases from V and 6 from J, leaving 13 bases between them. Germline CDR1 reads SGHTA; CDR2 reads FQGNSA. The CDR3 nucleotides are TGTGCCAGCAGCTTAAGGGAACAGGGATCTGAAGCTTTCTTT. Its translation: CASSLREQGSEAFF.

V usage is TRBV3-1 and J usage is TRBJ2-3, with 8 bases fitting TRBD1. V gave up 3 bases and J gave up 9 bases; unmatched junction bases: 17. Germline V lookup: CDR1 LGHDT, CDR2 YNNKEL (reference sequence). The CDR3 extends over 17 amino acids. CDR3 region: CASSQDSTGERSATQYF. The CDR3 nucleotides are TGTGCCAGCAGCCAGGACTCGACAGGGGAGAGATCTGCGACGCAGTATTTT.

J is TRBJ1-4 and V is TRBV18, with D possibly matching TRBD1 (6 bases). Germline CDR1 KGHSH, CDR2 LQKENI. The CDR3 contains 14 residues. Between the trimmed V and J ends, which lost 3 bases and 1 base, there was a span of 6 bases. For the CDR3, the DNA is TGTGCCAGCTCACCGGGACAAACTAATGAAAAACTGTTTTTT. Translating it yields CASSPGQTNEKLFF.

The table lists this clonotype with a few counts. The DNA for the CDR3 is TGTGCCAGCAGCGTAGTAGATTTGGACACAGATACGCAGTATTTT. Its protein product is CASSVVDLDTDTQYF. J is TRBJ2-3 and V is TRBV9; D not resolved. The CDR3 has 15 residues. V was pared by 0 bases and J by 2 bases, with 10 bases between. Per the germline V gene, CDR1 is SGDLS and CDR2 is YYNGEE.

V is TRBV24-1 and J is TRBJ1-1, with unresolved D. Trimming pared 3 bases from V and 7 bases from J, leaving 8 bases between. Per germline, CDR1 KGHDR and CDR2 SFDVKD. The CDR3 spans 12 residues. CDR3 coding DNA: TGTGCCACCAGTGATGTAGGCCATGAAGCTTTCTTT. Translating it yields CATSDVGHEAFF.

The V gene is TRBV6-5, the J gene TRBJ2-3; D may be TRBD2 (6 bases). Germline values: CDR1 MNHEY, CDR2 SVGAGI. V lost 2 bases and J lost 0, with 9 bases in between. The CDR3 covers 15 residues. The CDR3 protein is CASSYGGISTDTQYF. The CDR3 DNA follows: TGTGCCAGCAGTTACGGGGGGATAAGCACAGATACGCAGTATTTT.

This clonotype was seen more than once but under ten times. The chain joins TRBV5-1 to TRBJ2-7; D may be TRBD1 or TRBD2 (5 bases each). This CDR3 comprises 14 residues. Trimming left V 2 bases short and J 1 base short, with 10 bases between. The germline gives CDR1 SGHRS, CDR2 YFSETQ. The CDR3 spells CASSFPGPSYEQYF. In DNA form, the CDR3 reads TGCGCCAGCAGCTTTCCGGGGCCTTCCTACGAGCAGTACTTC.

The V gene is TRBV28, the J gene TRBJ2-3, with a weak D call TRBD2 (5 bases). V gave up 6 bases and J gave up 2 bases, with 12 bases separating them. Germline CDR1 is MDHEN and CDR2 is SYDVKM. CDR3 length: 14 residues. CDR3 nucleotide sequence: TGTGCCAGCAGCGAGCGGAGCCCCACAGATACGCAGTATTTT. This gives the protein CASSERSPTDTQYF.

Only a few counts were recorded for this clonotype. This chain uses TRBV27 with TRBJ2-3; the match to TRBD2 covers 8 bases. J gave up 3 bases and V 3 bases, and 8 bases lay outside the gene matches. The CDR3 extends over 16 amino acids. Germline V lookup: CDR1 MNHEY, CDR2 SMNVEV (reference sequence). CDR3 residues: CASSLWTSRGTDTQYF. The CDR3 nucleotides are TGTGCCAGCAGTTTGTGGACTAGCAGGGGTACAGATACGCAGTATTTT.

The V call is TRBV6-6, the J call TRBJ1-2; 7 bases map to TRBD1. The CDR3 is made up of 14 amino acids. Germline V gene sequence: CDR1 MNHNY, CDR2 SVGAGI (reference sequence). The V gene end was trimmed by 7 bases and the J gene end by 3 bases; junction bases not matched to a gene: 8. The CDR3 region has the DNA TGTGCCAGCACCGAGACGGGACAGCACTATGGCTACACCTTC. It encodes CASTETGQHYGYTF.

This clonotype was seen a few times. The chain recombines TRBV2 with TRBJ2-7; TRBD2 matches 13 bases. The CDR3 is made up of 13 amino acids. J gave up 7 bases and V 6 bases, and 3 bases lay outside the gene matches. CDR1 is SNHLY, CDR2 FYNNEI, per germline. The CDR3 spells CASRGLAGNEQYF. CDR3 in DNA: TGTGCCAGCAGGGGACTAGCGGGGAATGAGCAGTACTTC.

The V call is TRBV5-1, the J call TRBJ2-5; 9 bases align to TRBD2. Germline CDR1 reads SGHRS; CDR2 reads YFSETQ. V lost 4 bases to trimming and J lost 4 bases; unmatched junction nucleotides: 5. This CDR3 has 14 amino acids. CDR3 nucleotide sequence: TGCGCCAGCAGCACCTCGACTAGCGGAGAGACCCAGTACTTC. Its protein is CASSTSTSGETQYF.

CDR3 amino acids: CASSFPQGAYNEQFF. In nucleotides, the CDR3 is TGTGCCAGCAGCTTCCCACAGGGAGCCTACAATGAGCAGTTCTTC. The J gene is TRBJ2-1, the V gene TRBV5-6; maybe TRBD1 (6 bases). Trimming stripped 2 bases from V and 2 bases from J, with 11 bases between. This CDR3 spans 15 amino acids. CDR1 SGHDT and CDR2 YYEEEE come from the germline V gene.

A word on this clonotype: One end of the junction is discordant with germline, which a read error may explain. V gene TRBV5-6 combines with J gene TRBJ1-5; 11 bases match TRBD1. The CDR3 loop spans 16 amino acids. Germline V gene sequence: CDR1 SGHDT, CDR2 YYEEEE. The CDR3 nucleotides are TGTGCCAGCAGCCCACGGGACAGGGGGAGCAATCAGCCCCAGAATTTT. Protein: CASSPRDRGSNQPQNF. Filled out from reference TRBV5-6 and TRBJ1-5, the complete variable domain reads DAGVTQSPTHLIKTRGQQVTLRCSPKSGHDTVSWYQQALGQGPQFIFQYYEEEERQRGNFPDRFSGHQFPNYSSELNVNALLLGDSALYLCASSPRDRGSNQPQNFGDGTRLSIL.

There are many counts of this clonotype. This chain joins TRBV5-1 and TRBJ2-3, with D perhaps given as TRBD1 or TRBD2 (5 bases each). Per germline, CDR1 SGHRS and CDR2 YFSETQ. The V end lost 3 bases, the J end lost 1 base, and 9 bases lay between the germline ends. The CDR3 sequence is 14 residues long. Here the CDR3 reads CASSSGRGTDTQYF. The CDR3 region has the DNA TGCGCCAGCAGCTCGGGGCGAGGCACAGATACGCAGTATTTT.

J is TRBJ1-4 and V is TRBV9, with TRBD1 matching over 9 bases. The CDR3 has 14 residues. From germline, CDR1 is SGDLS and CDR2 YYNGEE. Losses at the gene ends were 3 bases for V and 4 bases for J; bases not matched to a gene: 1. The CDR3 DNA is TGTGCCAGCAGCGCGACAGGGGGTAATGAAAAACTGTTTTTT. Protein sequence: CASSATGGNEKLFF.

This clonotype was recorded many times. The rearrangement uses TRBV20-1 and TRBJ1-1; perhaps TRBD1 as D (5 bases). Germline assignment: CDR1 DFQATT and CDR2 SNEGSKA (reference sequence). Trimming left V 6 bases short and J 3 bases short, with 11 bases between. This CDR3 contains 12 residues. The CDR3 DNA is TGCAGTGCGAGGACACCCTACACTGAAGCTTTCTTT. This translates into CSARTPYTEAFF.